The entry that follows covers one TCR beta chain sequence. The target antigen is unknown. This sample is part of a study of cytomegalovirus exposure and HLA in healthy donors. General study findings and limits: Listed as cytomegalovirus-associated were over 150 TCR beta chains. Many donors shared some public TCRs, even though most TCR sequences were rare. It was reported that the classifier diagnosed cytomegalovirus status with high specificity and sensitivity in both the original and validation cohorts. In vitro work confirmed that a few CMV-associated chains recognize CMV antigens.

The data were produced by immunoSEQ multiplex PCR, yet TCRdb's version contains in-frame clones alone and is incomplete. This sample has about 130,000 clones; around 95% occur once, and the top ten carry 1.5% to 2%. There are 13 residues in the CDR3. With 5 bases clipped from V and 7 bases from J, the junction kept 4 bases outside the gene matches. From germline, CDR1 is MNHNS and CDR2 SASEGT. The TCR originated in a young man in good health and CMV-seronegative. The chain carries TRBV6-1 and TRBJ2-7; TRBD2 agrees at 11 bases. Sequencing was performed on PBMCs. The CDR3 DNA reads TGTGCCAGCAGTACTAGCGGGAGATGGGAGCAGTACTTC. Amino acids: CASSTSGRWEQYF.